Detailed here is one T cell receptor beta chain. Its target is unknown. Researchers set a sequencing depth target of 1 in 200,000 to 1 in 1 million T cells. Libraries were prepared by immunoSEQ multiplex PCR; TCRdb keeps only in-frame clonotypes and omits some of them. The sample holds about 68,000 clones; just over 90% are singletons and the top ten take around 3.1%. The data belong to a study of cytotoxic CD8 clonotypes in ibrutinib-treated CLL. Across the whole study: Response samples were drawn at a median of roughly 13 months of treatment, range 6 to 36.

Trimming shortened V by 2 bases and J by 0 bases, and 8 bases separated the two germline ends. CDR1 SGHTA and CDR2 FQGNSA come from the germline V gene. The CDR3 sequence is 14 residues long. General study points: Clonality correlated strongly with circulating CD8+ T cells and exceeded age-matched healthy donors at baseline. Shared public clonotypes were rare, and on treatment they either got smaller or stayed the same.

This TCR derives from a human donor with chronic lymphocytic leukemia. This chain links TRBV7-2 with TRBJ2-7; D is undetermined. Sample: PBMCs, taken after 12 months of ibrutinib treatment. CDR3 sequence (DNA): TGTGCCAGCAGCTTAAGAATCGGCTCCTACGAGCAGTACTTC. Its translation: CASSLRIGSYEQYF.